Listed here are 31 T cell receptor beta chains from one sample, sequenced in a study of shared clonotypes between healthy human individuals. This table comes from immunoSEQ multiplex PCR, and its TCRdb copy is limited to in-frame clones, with some not included. Of about 2.3 million clones listed, around 93% were seen once; the top ten hold approximately 0.4%. The specimen sequenced was naive CD4+ T cells from PBMCs. Subset: CD45RA+ positively selected. These receptor sequences come from a man in his late teens or twenties in good health. Some clones in this sample may be carry-over from other donors' samples.

In its sample, this clone was seen once. The chain has TRBV28 and TRBJ2-1, with TRBD2 as a possible D gene (6 bases). Germline values: CDR1 MDHEN, CDR2 SYDVKM. Deletions cut 4 bases from V and 0 bases from J, with 16 bases between. This CDR3 region has 17 residues. CDR3 DNA: TGTGCCAGCAGTTCAAAGACTAGACCTTTCTCCTACAATGAGCAGTTCTTC. Translating gives CASSSKTRPFSYNEQFF.

This chain uses TRBV18 with TRBJ1-5; 11 bases are shared with TRBD1. The germline V gene has CDR1 KGHSH and CDR2 LQKENI. The CDR3 totals 15 residues. Trimming at V came to 2 bases and at J to 5 bases, leaving 2 bases not matched to a gene. The CDR3, as DNA: TGTGCCAGCTCACCAAGGACAGGGGGCGATCAGCCCCAGCATTTT. Amino acid sequence: CASSPRTGGDQPQHF.

V is TRBV9 and J is TRBJ2-3; D is possibly TRBD2 (6 bases). The germline gives CDR1 SGDLS, CDR2 YYNGEE. The CDR3 length is 16 residues. Deletions cut 0 bases from V and 2 bases from J, with 13 bases between. The CDR3 DNA reads as TGTGCCAGCAGCGTAGGGTGGCGGGGAGACACAGATACGCAGTATTTT. Its protein is CASSVGWRGDTDTQYF.

This chain joins TRBV7-3 and TRBJ2-3; 8 nucleotides match TRBD1. Trimming cost V 5 bases and J 2 bases; bases outside gene matches: 3. This CDR3 region has 14 residues. Germline V gives CDR1 SGHTA, CDR2 FQGTGA. DNA of the CDR3: TGTGCCAGCAGCATACAGGGGGTCACAGATACGCAGTATTTT. Its protein product is CASSIQGVTDTQYF. Filled out from reference TRBV7-3 and TRBJ2-3, the complete variable domain reads GAGVSQTPSNKVTEKGKYVELRCDPISGHTALYWYRQSLGQGPEFLIYFQGTGAADDSGLPNDRFFAVRPEGSVSTLKIQRTERGDSAVYLCASSIQGVTDTQYFGPGTRLTVL.

V and J are TRBV7-3 and TRBJ2-1; 9 bases align to TRBD2. The CDR3 runs to 16 residues. Germline lookup yields CDR1 SGHTA and CDR2 FQGTGA. J was trimmed by 8 bases and V by 2 bases; bases with no gene match: 10. The CDR3 nucleotides read TGTGCCAGCAGCTTAGATGGCGGGAGGGCCTCATATGAGCAGTTCTTC. Its translation is CASSLDGGRASYEQFF.

The chain couples TRBV7-2 to TRBJ2-5; tentatively, D is TRBD1 (6 bases). Trimming cost V 5 bases and J 5 bases, with 18 bases left between them. The CDR3 consists of 15 residues. Germline CDR1 is SGHTA and CDR2 is FQGNSA. The CDR3 bases are TGTGCCAGCAGCCGACTACAGGGTTTCGGCGAGACCCAGTACTTC. Its protein product is CASSRLQGFGETQYF.

The V gene is TRBV21-1, the J gene TRBJ2-7. TRBV21-1 corresponds to a pseudogene. The CDR3 is 18 amino acids. The CDR3 loop reads CASSKDAWDERNSYEQYF. As DNA, the CDR3 is TGTGCCAGCAGCAAAGACGCGTGGGATGAACGTAACTCCTACGAGCAGTACTTC.

CDR3 residues: CSVARLLNEQFF. CDR3 bases: TGCAGCGTTGCGCGACTACTCAATGAGCAGTTCTTC. The rearrangement uses TRBV29-1 and TRBJ2-1; a weak D match, TRBD2 (5 bases). There are 12 residues in the CDR3. Germline CDR1 and CDR2: SQVTM and ANQGSEA. Trimming stripped 4 bases from V and 6 bases from J, with 10 bases between.

The CDR3 nucleotides read TGTGCCAGCAGTTACTCGAGGGAGGGAAACACCATATATTTT. Protein: CASSYSREGNTIYF. This chain uses TRBV6-5 with TRBJ1-3; no definite D call. V gave up 0 bases and J gave up 4 bases, with 7 bases separating them. The germline V gene has CDR1 MNHEY and CDR2 SVGAGI. CDR3 length: 14 residues.

Notes on this clone: This sample also contains other DNA sequences that code for the same CDR3. The chain combines TRBV18 with TRBJ2-2, with D possibly being TRBD1 (5 bases). The V gene lost 2 bases and the J gene lost 5 bases, with 6 bases spanning the gap. Germline assignment: CDR1 KGHSH and CDR2 LQKENI. The CDR3 is 13 residues long. CDR3 bases: TGTGCCAGCTCACCAGGGGCAACCGGGGAGCTGTTTTTT. Translation gives CASSPGATGELFF.

J is TRBJ2-7 and V is TRBV9; 15 bases fit TRBD2. The CDR3 is 21 residues long. V dropped 4 bases and J dropped 4; count of bases not matched to a gene: 21. Germline assignment: CDR1 SGDLS and CDR2 YYNGEE. The CDR3 DNA reads as TGTGCCAGCAGCCTAAGTAGGGGACTAGCGGGAGGTCCTCCGTCGGAGTACGAGCAGTACTTC. It codes for CASSLSRGLAGGPPSEYEQYF.

This chain uses TRBV5-1 with TRBJ2-1; 9 bases fit TRBD2. This CDR3 spans 15 amino acids. J lost 9 bases, V lost 7 bases, and 14 bases had no gene match. CDR1 and CDR2 from the germline V gene are SGHRS and YFSETQ. CDR3 sequence reads: CASSWGAGGPGEQFF. CDR3 sequence (DNA): TGCGCCAGCTCTTGGGGTGCGGGAGGGCCGGGTGAGCAGTTCTTC. Variable domain in full (rest from reference TRBV5-1 and TRBJ2-1): KAGVTQTPRYLIKTRGQQVTLSCSPISGHRSVSWYQQTPGQGLQFLFEYFSETQRNKGNFPGRFSGRQFSNSRSEMNVSTLELGDSALYLCASSWGAGGPGEQFFGPGTRLTVL.

The V and J genes are TRBV27 and TRBJ1-2, with D possibly being TRBD1 (6 bases). The CDR3 contains 14 residues. The germline CDR1 and CDR2 sequences are MNHEY and SMNVEV (reference sequence). V was shortened by 0 bases and J by 6 bases, with 11 bases between the two germline ends. CDR3 nucleotide sequence: TGTGCCAGCAGTTTATCGGGGGGGGCTCATGGCTACACCTTC. This translates into CASSLSGGAHGYTF.

This chain uses TRBV5-1 with TRBJ1-5; D is perhaps TRBD1 (6 bases). This CDR3 has 15 amino acids. CDR1 SGHRS and CDR2 YFSETQ come from the germline V gene. Trimming stripped 4 bases from V and 1 base from J, with 12 bases between. The CDR3 bases are TGCGCCAGCAGCGCGGAGACAGGAAGCAATCAGCCCCAGCATTTT. This translates into CASSAETGSNQPQHF.

The chain joins TRBV7-3 to TRBJ2-1; 9 nucleotides agree with TRBD1. The ends lost 4 bases at V and 7 bases at J; junction bases unmatched: 5. Germline-derived CDR1 and CDR2 are SGHTA and FQGTGA. The length of the CDR3 is 14 residues. The CDR3 reads CASSWGQGGNEQFF. Here the CDR3 DNA reads TGTGCCAGCAGCTGGGGACAGGGTGGTAATGAGCAGTTCTTC.

The chain uses TRBV11-3 and TRBJ2-3, with a possible D match to TRBD1 (5 bases). Germline lookup yields CDR1 SGHNT and CDR2 YENEEA. This CDR3 has 14 amino acids. V lost 5 bases to trimming and J lost 3 bases, with 12 bases between them. CDR3: CASSEAGKTDTQYF. In DNA form, the CDR3 reads TGTGCCAGCAGCGAGGCAGGGAAAACAGATACGCAGTATTTT.

The chain couples TRBV7-2 to TRBJ1-2; weak D call: TRBD1 (5 bases). CDR3 length: 15 amino acids. CDR1 SGHTA and CDR2 FQGNSA come from the germline V gene. V dropped 2 bases and J dropped 4 bases, with 14 bases sitting between them. The CDR3: CASSLHRGETYGYTF. The CDR3 DNA reads as TGTGCCAGCAGCTTACATCGGGGGGAGACCTATGGCTACACCTTC.

The chain couples TRBV28 to TRBJ1-1; the match to TRBD1 covers 11 bases. Trimming removed 6 bases from V and 5 bases from J; junction bases left unmatched: 14. The CDR3 has 17 amino acids. Germline CDR1 is MDHEN and CDR2 is SYDVKM. For the CDR3, the DNA is TGTGCCAGCAGCCAACTGGACAGGGGGCTTGTTTTAACTGAAGCTTTCTTT. This sequence encodes CASSQLDRGLVLTEAFF.

The CDR3 DNA sequence: TGTGCCAGCAGCCAATTTGCGGGACTAGCCGCCGACACCGGGGAGCTGTTTTTT. Translating it yields CASSQFAGLAADTGELFF. The chain carries TRBV7-2 and TRBJ2-2, with TRBD2 identical over 9 bases. The germline CDR1 and CDR2 sequences are SGHTA and FQGNSA. V lost 5 bases and J lost 3; bases outside the gene matches: 13. CDR3 size: 18 residues.

The genes are TRBV7-6 and TRBJ2-7, with 12 bases that match TRBD2. The germline V gene has CDR1 SGHVS and CDR2 FNYEAQ. With V trimmed by 3 bases and J by 6 bases, 9 bases remained unmatched. The CDR3 is made up of 16 amino acids. CDR3 in DNA: TGTGCCAGCAGCTTGACTAGCGGGAGTATCCCTCTCGAGCAGTACTTC. It translates to CASSLTSGSIPLEQYF. Combining the CDR3 with reference TRBV7-6 and TRBJ2-7 gives the whole variable domain GAGVSQSPRYKVTKRGQDVALRCDPISGHVSLYWYRQALGQGPEFLTYFNYEAQQDKSGLPNDRFSAERPEGSISTLTIQRTEQRDSAMYRCASSLTSGSIPLEQYFGPGTRLTVT.

J is TRBJ2-2 and V is TRBV30; 10 nucleotides align to TRBD2. With V trimmed by 3 bases and J by 9 bases, 7 bases remained unmatched. The CDR3 spans 14 residues. From germline, CDR1 is GTSNPN and CDR2 SVGIG (reference sequence). CDR3 DNA: TGTGCCTGGAGATCAGCGGGAGGGGGATGGGAGCTGTTTTTT. It translates to CAWRSAGGGWELFF.

The rearrangement links TRBV5-8 to TRBJ2-7; 8 nucleotides agree with TRBD1. Germline values: CDR1 SGHTS, CDR2 YDEGEE. J was trimmed by 2 bases and V by 9 bases; bases with no gene match: 7. CDR3 length: 13 residues. The CDR3, as DNA: TGTGCCATGACGGACAGGGACCCCTACGAGCAGTACTTC. Protein: CAMTDRDPYEQYF.

Turning to this clone: The same CDR3 is also encoded by other DNA sequences in this sample. The CDR3 loop is CASSLGENYGYTF. As DNA, the CDR3 is TGTGCCAGCAGCTTGGGGGAGAACTATGGCTACACCTTC. The chain uses TRBV5-4 and TRBJ1-2; no firm D call. Germline lookup yields CDR1 SGHNT and CDR2 YYREEE (reference sequence). The CDR3 spans 13 residues. The V end lost 0 bases, the J end lost 2 bases, and 5 bases lay between the germline ends.

The chain uses TRBV4-1 and TRBJ1-4, with a weak D call TRBD1 (5 bases). CDR1 MGHRA and CDR2 YSYEKL come from the germline V gene. Trimming took off 0 bases at V and 3 bases at J, with 20 bases between the two ends. This CDR3 is 19 amino acids long. In nucleotides, the CDR3 is TGCGCCAGCAGCCAAGAGCCGTACAGGTTCCTCTCTTCTAATGAAAAACTGTTTTTT. It yields the protein CASSQEPYRFLSSNEKLFF.

This clone has a single count. This chain links TRBV10-3 with TRBJ2-1; D ambiguous. The length of the CDR3 is 15 residues. From germline, CDR1 is ENHRY and CDR2 SYGVKD. Trimming cost V 0 bases and J 0 bases, with 6 bases left between them. CDR3 bases: TGTGCCATCAGTGAGTCAAAGGGCTCCTACAATGAGCAGTTCTTC. The encoded protein is CAISESKGSYNEQFF.

The rearrangement uses TRBV15 and TRBJ2-7; 11 bases are shared with TRBD2. V lost 2 bases, J lost 6 bases, and 12 bases stayed unmatched. The CDR3 sequence is 17 residues long. CDR1 is LNHNV, CDR2 YYDKDF, per germline (reference sequence). CDR3 sequence: CATSRPQRTSGYLEQYF. As DNA, the CDR3 is TGTGCCACCAGCAGACCCCAGAGGACTAGCGGGTACCTCGAGCAGTACTTC.

This clone was seen a handful of times. This chain links TRBV2 with TRBJ1-5; D gene ambiguous. V lost 4 bases and J 1 base, leaving 11 bases between the germline ends. Per the germline V gene, CDR1 is SNHLY and CDR2 is FYNNEI. The CDR3 has 15 residues. Written as DNA, the CDR3 is TGTGCCAGCAGTGCCACGGAGAACAGCAATCAGCCCCAGCATTTT. It is translated as CASSATENSNQPQHF.

This chain joins TRBV27 and TRBJ2-7; 9 bases match TRBD1. The CDR3 runs 15 residues. J gave up 4 bases and V 8 bases, and 12 bases lay outside the gene matches. Germline V gene data show CDR1 as MNHEY and CDR2 as SMNVEV (reference sequence). CDR3: CASRPRDRARYEQYF. The CDR3 bases are TGTGCCAGCCGCCCCCGGGACAGGGCGAGGTACGAGCAGTACTTC.

The genes are TRBV19 and TRBJ2-3; either TRBD1 or TRBD2 may supply D (5 bases each). Trimming left V 3 bases short and J 2 bases short, with 18 bases between. CDR1 and CDR2 (germline): LNHDA, SQIVND (reference sequence). CDR3 length: 17 amino acids. In nucleotides, the CDR3 is TGTGCCAGTAGTATCCGCAGGGTCCCGACTAACACAGATACGCAGTATTTT. It yields the protein CASSIRRVPTNTDTQYF.

CDR3 amino acids: CSALRDSPQFF. In DNA, the CDR3 is TGCAGTGCCCTCCGGGACTCCCCTCAGTTCTTC. This rearrangement joins TRBV20-1 to TRBJ2-1; possibly TRBD2 for D (6 bases). Germline CDR1 is DFQATT and CDR2 is SNEGSKA (reference sequence). The CDR3 consists of 11 residues. With 6 bases removed from V and 13 bases from J, the gap between germline ends came to 16 bases.

V is TRBV27 and J is TRBJ1-3; TRBD1 agrees at 8 bases. This CDR3 is 15 amino acids long. V lost 4 bases to trimming and J lost 6 bases; unmatched junction nucleotides: 8. Germline CDR1 and CDR2: MNHEY and SMNVEV (reference sequence). The CDR3 coding sequence is TGTGCCAGCAGTTCTGGACAGGGCATATTAAACACCATATATTTT. Amino acids: CASSSGQGILNTIYF.